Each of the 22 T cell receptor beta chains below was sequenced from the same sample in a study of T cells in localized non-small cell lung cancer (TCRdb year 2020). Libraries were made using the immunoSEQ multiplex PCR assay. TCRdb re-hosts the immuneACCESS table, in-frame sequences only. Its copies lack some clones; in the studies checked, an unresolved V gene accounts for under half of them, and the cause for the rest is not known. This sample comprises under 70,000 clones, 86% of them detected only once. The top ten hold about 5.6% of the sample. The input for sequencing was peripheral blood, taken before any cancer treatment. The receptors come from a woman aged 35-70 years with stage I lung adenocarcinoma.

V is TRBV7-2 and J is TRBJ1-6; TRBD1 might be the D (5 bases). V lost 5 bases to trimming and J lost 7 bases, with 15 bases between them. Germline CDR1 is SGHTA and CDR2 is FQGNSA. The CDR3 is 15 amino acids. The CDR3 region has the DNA TGTGCCAGCAGCCCCAGGGACCGGGCAAATTCACCCCTCCACTTT. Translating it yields CASSPRDRANSPLHF. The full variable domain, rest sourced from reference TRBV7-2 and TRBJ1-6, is GAGVSQSPSNKVTEKGKDVELRCDPISGHTALYWYRQSLGQGLEFLIYFQGNSAPDKSGLPSDRFSAERTGGSVSTLTIQRTQQEDSAVYLCASSPRDRANSPLHFGNGTRLTVT.

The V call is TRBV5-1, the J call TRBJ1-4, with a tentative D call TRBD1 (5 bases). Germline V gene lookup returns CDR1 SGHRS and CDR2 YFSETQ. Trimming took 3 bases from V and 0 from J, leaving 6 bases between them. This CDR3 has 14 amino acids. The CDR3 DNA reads TGCGCCAGCAGCTCGACAGCAACTAATGAAAAACTGTTTTTT. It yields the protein CASSSTATNEKLFF.

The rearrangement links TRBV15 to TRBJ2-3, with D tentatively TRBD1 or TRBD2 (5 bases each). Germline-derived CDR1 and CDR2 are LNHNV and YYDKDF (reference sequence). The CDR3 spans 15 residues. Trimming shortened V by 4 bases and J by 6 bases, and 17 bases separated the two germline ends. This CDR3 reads CATSTPGRPGDTQYF. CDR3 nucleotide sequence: TGTGCCACCAGCACACCGGGACGGCCGGGCGATACGCAGTATTTT. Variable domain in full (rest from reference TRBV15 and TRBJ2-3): DAMVIQNPRYQVTQFGKPVTLSCSQTLNHNVMYWYQQKSSQAPKLLFHYYDKDFNNEADTPDNFQSRRPNTSFCFLDIRSPGLGDTAMYLCATSTPGRPGDTQYFGPGTRLTVL.

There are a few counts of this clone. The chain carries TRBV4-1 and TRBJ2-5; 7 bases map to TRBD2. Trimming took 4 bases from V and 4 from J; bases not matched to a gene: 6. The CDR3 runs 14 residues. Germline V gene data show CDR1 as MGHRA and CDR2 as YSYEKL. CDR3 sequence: CASSLPGGGETQYF. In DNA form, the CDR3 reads TGCGCCAGCAGCCTCCCGGGGGGAGGAGAGACCCAGTACTTC.

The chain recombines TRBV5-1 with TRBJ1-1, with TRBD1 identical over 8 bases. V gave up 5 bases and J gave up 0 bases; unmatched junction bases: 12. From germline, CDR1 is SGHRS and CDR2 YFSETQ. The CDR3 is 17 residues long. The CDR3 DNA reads TGCGCCAGCAGTTATATAACAGGGGGAGCTATGAACACTGAAGCTTTCTTT. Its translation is CASSYITGGAMNTEAFF.

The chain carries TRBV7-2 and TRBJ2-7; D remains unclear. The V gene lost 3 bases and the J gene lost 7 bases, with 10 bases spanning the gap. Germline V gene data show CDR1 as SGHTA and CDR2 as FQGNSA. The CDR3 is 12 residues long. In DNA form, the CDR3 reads TGTGCCAGCAGCTTCCGAGTAAGGGAGCAGTACTTC. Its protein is CASSFRVREQYF.

The CDR3 here is CARSLARNSPLHF. For the CDR3, the DNA is TGTGCCAGAAGCTTGGCCAGAAATTCACCCCTCCACTTT. This chain links TRBV5-3 with TRBJ1-6; D not resolved. TRBV5-3 is sorted into the ORF group, with uncertain function. V lost 0 bases, J lost 7 bases, and 5 bases lay in between. The CDR3 spans 13 residues.

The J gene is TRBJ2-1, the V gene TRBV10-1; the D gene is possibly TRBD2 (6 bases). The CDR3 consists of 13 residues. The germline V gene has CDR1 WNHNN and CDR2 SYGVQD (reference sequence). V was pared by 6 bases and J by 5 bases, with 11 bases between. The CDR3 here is CASRLAANNEQFF. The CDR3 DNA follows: TGCGCCAGCAGACTAGCAGCAAACAATGAGCAGTTCTTC.

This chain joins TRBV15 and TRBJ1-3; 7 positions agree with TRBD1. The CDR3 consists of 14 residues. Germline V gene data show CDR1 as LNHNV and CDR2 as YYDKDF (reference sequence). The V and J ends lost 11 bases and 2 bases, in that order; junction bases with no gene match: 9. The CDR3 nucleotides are TGTGCCGTCTCGACAGGGCACACTGGAAACACCATATATTTT. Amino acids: CAVSTGHTGNTIYF.

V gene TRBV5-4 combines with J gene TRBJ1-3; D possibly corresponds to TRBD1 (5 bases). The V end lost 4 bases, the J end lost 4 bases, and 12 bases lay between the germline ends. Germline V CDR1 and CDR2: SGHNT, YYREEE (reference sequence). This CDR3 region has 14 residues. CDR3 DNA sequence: TGTGCCAGCAGCCCGGGAGGGGCGGGAAACACCATATATTTT. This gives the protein CASSPGGAGNTIYF.

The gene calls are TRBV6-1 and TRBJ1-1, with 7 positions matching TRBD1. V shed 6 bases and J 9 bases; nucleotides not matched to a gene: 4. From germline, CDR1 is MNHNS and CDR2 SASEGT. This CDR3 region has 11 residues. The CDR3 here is CASRQGSKAFF. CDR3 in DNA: TGTGCCAGCAGACAGGGGTCGAAAGCTTTCTTT.

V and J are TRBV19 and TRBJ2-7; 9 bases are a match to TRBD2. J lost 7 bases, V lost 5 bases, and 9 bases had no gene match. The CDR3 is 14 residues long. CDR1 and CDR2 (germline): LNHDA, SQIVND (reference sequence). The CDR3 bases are TGTGCCAGTAGTTCGGGACTAGCCAATATTGAGCAGTACTTC. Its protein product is CASSSGLANIEQYF.

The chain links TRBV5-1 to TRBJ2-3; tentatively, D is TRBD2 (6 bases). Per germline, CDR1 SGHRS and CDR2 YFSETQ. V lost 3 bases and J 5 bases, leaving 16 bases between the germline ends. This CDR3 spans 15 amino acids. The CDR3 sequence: CASSSVSSGRDTQYF. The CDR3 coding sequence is TGCGCCAGCAGCTCGGTGAGCAGCGGGCGAGATACGCAGTATTTT.

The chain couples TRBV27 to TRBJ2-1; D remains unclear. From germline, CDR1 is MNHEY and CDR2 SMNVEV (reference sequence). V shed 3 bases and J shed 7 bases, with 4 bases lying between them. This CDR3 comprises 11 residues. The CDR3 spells CASSLGNEQFF. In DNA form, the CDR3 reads TGTGCCAGCAGTTTGGGGAATGAGCAGTTCTTC.

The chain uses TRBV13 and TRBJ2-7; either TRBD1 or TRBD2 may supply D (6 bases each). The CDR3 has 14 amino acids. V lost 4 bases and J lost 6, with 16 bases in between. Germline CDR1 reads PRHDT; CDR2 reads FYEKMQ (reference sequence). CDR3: CASSSTGLTSEQYF. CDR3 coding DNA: TGTGCCAGCAGCTCTACAGGGTTGACTAGCGAGCAGTACTTC.

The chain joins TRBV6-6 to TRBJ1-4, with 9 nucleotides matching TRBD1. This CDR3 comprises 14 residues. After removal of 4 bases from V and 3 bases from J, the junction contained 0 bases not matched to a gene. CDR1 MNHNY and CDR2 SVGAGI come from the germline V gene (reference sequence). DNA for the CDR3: TGTGCCAGCAGTTGGGACAGGGCTAATGAAAAACTGTTTTTT. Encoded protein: CASSWDRANEKLFF.

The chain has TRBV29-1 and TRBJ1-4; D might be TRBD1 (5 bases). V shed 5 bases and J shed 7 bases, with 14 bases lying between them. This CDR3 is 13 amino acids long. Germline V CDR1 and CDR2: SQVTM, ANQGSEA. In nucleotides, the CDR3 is TGCAGCGTTAGGGACGTTGTTATTGAAAAACTGTTTTTT. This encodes CSVRDVVIEKLFF.

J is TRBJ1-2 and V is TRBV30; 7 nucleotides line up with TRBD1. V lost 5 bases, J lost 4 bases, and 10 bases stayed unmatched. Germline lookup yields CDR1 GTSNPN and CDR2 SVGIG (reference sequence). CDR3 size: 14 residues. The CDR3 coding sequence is TGTGCCTGGGAGATTTACAGGGGCGGCTATGGCTACACCTTC. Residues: CAWEIYRGGYGYTF. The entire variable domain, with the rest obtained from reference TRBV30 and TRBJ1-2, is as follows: SQTIHQWPATLVQPVGSPLSLECTVEGTSNPNLYWYRQAAGRGLQLLFYSVGIGQISSEVPQNLSASRPQDRQFILSSKKLLLSDSGFYLCAWEIYRGGYGYTFGSGTRLTVV.

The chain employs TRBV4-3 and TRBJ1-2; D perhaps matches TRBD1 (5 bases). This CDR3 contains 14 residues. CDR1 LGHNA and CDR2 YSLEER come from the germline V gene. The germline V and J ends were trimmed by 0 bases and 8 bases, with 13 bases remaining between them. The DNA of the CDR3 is TGCGCCAGCAGCCAAGATGGACCCAGGGACGGCTACACCTTC. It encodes CASSQDGPRDGYTF.

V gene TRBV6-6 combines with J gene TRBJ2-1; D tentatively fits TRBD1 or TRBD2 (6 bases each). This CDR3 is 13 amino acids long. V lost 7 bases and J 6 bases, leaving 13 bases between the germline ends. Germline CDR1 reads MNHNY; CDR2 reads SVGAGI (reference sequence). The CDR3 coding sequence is TGTGCCAGCAAGGGGGGCGCGGGCAATGAGCAGTTCTTC. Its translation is CASKGGAGNEQFF.

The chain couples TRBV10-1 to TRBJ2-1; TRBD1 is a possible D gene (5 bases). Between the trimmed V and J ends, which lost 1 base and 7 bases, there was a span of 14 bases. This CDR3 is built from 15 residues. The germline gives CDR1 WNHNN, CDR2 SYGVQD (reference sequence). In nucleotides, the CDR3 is TGCGCCAGCAGTGAGTTGATAGACAGTGGTAATGAGCAGTTCTTC. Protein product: CASSELIDSGNEQFF.

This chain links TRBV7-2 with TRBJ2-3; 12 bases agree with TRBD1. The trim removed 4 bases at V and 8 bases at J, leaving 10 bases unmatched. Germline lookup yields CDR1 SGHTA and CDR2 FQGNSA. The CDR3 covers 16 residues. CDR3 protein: CASSSPGQGASSTQYF. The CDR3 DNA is TGTGCCAGCAGCTCACCGGGACAGGGGGCGTCTAGTACGCAGTATTTT.